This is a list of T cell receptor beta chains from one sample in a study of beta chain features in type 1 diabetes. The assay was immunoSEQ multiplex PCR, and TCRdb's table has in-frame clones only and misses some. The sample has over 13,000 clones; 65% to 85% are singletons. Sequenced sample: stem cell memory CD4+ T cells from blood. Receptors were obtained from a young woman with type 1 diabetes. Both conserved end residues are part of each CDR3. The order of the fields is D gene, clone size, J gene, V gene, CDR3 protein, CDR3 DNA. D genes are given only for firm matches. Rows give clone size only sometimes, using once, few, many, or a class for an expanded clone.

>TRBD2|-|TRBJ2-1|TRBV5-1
CASSLTSGSREQFF
TGCGCCAGCAGCTTGACTAGCGGGAGTCGAGAGCAGTTCTTC
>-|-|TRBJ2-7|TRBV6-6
CASSKQDSYEQYF
TGTGCCAGCAGTAAGCAGGACTCCTACGAGCAGTACTTC
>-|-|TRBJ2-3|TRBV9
CASSVEAWRTDTQYF
TGTGCCAGCAGCGTAGAGGCCTGGAGAACAGATACGCAGTATTTT
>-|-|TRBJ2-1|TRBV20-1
CSATPRSEQFF
TGCAGTGCTACCCCTCGTAGTGAGCAGTTCTTC
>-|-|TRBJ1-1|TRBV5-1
CASSLGHRVSVNTEAFF
TGCGCCAGCAGCTTGGGACACAGGGTGTCGGTGAACACTGAAGCTTTCTTT
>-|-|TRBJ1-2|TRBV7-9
CASSSQGSDYGYTF
TGTGCCAGCAGCTCACAGGGTTCAGACTATGGCTACACCTTC
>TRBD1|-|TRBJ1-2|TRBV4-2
CASSLGQGLRGYTF
TGTGCCAGCAGCCTAGGACAGGGTTTGCGAGGCTACACCTTC
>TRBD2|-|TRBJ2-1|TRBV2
CASRPLAGVYNEQFF
TGTGCCAGCAGGCCCCTAGCGGGAGTGTACAATGAGCAGTTCTTC
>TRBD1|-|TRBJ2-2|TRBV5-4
CASSSQTGSMTGELFF
TGTGCCAGCAGCTCCCAGACAGGGAGTATGACCGGGGAGCTGTTTTTT
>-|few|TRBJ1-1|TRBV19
CASSLNRDPLGTEAFF
TGTGCCAGTAGCCTCAACAGGGACCCCCTGGGGACTGAAGCTTTCTTT
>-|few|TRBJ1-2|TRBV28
CASTRGANYGYTF
TGTGCCAGCACCCGGGGGGCTAACTATGGCTACACCTTC